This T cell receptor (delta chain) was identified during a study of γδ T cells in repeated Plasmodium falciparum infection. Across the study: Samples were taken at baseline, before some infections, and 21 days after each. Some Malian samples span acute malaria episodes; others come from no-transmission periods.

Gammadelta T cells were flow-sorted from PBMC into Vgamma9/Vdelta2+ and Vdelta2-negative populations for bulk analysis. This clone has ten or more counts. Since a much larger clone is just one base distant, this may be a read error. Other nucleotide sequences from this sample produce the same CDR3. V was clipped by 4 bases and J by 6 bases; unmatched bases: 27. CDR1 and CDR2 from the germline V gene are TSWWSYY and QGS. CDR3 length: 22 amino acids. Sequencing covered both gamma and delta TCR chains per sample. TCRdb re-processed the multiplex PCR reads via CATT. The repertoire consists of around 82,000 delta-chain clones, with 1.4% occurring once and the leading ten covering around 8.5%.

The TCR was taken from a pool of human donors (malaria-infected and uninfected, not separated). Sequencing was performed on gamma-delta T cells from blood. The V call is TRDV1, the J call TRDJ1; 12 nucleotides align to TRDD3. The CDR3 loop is CALGVLLPTLSTGGYSPHKLIF. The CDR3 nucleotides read TGTGCTCTTGGGGTCTTGCTCCCCACACTCAGTACTGGGGGATACAGTCCTCATAAACTCATCTTT.